This is a list of T cell receptor beta chains from one sample in a study of OX40 agonist ivuxolimab in advanced cancers. TCRdb keeps only in-frame clones here, not all; method: immunoSEQ multiplex PCR. The repertoire holds some 45,000 clones, around 87% seen once, with about 35% in the top ten. The sample was CD4+ or CD8+ T cells sorted from blood, taken in a trial of the OX40 agonist ivuxolimab. The receptors originated from an adult with an advanced solid tumor such as melanoma, head and neck, liver or kidney cancer. The CDR3 runs from the conserved cysteine through the conserved F or W. D genes are given only for firm matches. Only part of the rows carry a size: once, few, many, or a class if the clone is expanded.

j_gene | len | v_gene | d_gene | abundance | CDR3aa | CDR3nt
TRBJ2-4 | 13 | TRBV4-1 | - | - | CASSPTTENIQYF | TGCGCCAGCAGCCCGACGACGGAAAACATTCAGTACTTC
TRBJ2-3 | 14 | TRBV5-1 | TRBD2 | - | CASRLSGKVDTQYF | TGCGCCAGCAGACTTAGCGGGAAAGTCGATACGCAGTATTTT
TRBJ2-2 | 13 | TRBV11-3 | TRBD1 | - | CASSQGGNGELFF | TGTGCCAGCAGCCAAGGGGGCAACGGGGAGCTGTTTTTT
TRBJ2-7 | 11 | TRBV7-9 | - | - | CAIVGANEQYF | TGTGCCATCGTTGGGGCGAACGAGCAGTACTTC
TRBJ1-2 | 14 | TRBV5-4 | - | - | CASSLEGDNYGYTF | TGTGCCAGCAGCTTGGAAGGGGATAACTATGGCTACACCTTC
TRBJ2-7 | 14 | TRBV11-3 | - | - | CASSLGRRAYEQYF | TGTGCCAGCAGTTTGGGACGGAGAGCCTACGAGCAGTACTTC
TRBJ2-5 | 15 | TRBV5-6 | TRBD1 | - | CASSWMDRGPKTQYF | TGTGCCAGCAGCTGGATGGACAGGGGTCCGAAGACCCAGTACTTC
TRBJ1-1 | 14 | TRBV7-6 | - | - | CASSLGTENTEAFF | TGTGCCAGCAGCTTAGGTACAGAGAACACTGAAGCTTTCTTT
TRBJ1-2 | 13 | TRBV6-6 | - | - | CASRSTGHKGYTF | TGTGCCAGCAGAAGCACTGGACATAAGGGCTACACCTTC
TRBJ2-5 | 14 | TRBV18 | - | - | CASSPGPSQETQYF | TGTGCCAGCTCACCAGGACCGAGCCAAGAGACCCAGTACTTC
TRBJ1-4 | 14 | TRBV5-1 | - | - | CASSLRITNEKLFF | TGTGCCAGCAGCTTGAGGATAACTAATGAAAAACTGTTTTTT
TRBJ1-5 | 14 | TRBV4-2 | - | - | CASSRLGDGQPQHF | TGTGCCAGCAGCCGTCTGGGGGACGGTCAGCCCCAGCATTTT
TRBJ1-5 | 13 | TRBV6-5 | - | - | CASTKKSNQPQHF | TGTGCCAGCACCAAGAAAAGCAATCAGCCCCAGCATTTT
TRBJ2-5 | 15 | TRBV14 | TRBD2 | once | CASSDLDGRRKTQYF | TGTGCCAGCAGCGATCTCGACGGGAGGAGAAAGACCCAGTACTTC
TRBJ1-5 | 17 | TRBV30 | TRBD1 | - | CAWRGRQGMISNQPQHF | TGTGCCTGGAGAGGGCGACAGGGGATGATTAGCAATCAGCCCCAGCATTTT
TRBJ1-2 | 15 | TRBV13 | TRBD1 | - | CASRSYDRVNYGYTF | TGTGCCAGCAGATCATACGACAGGGTGAACTATGGCTACACCTTC
TRBJ2-1 | 12 | TRBV2 | - | once | CASSVDISEQFF | TGTGCCAGCAGTGTCGACATCTCTGAGCAGTTCTTC
TRBJ1-2 | 11 | TRBV6-1 | - | - | CASSEGYGYTF | TGTGCCAGCAGTGAGGGGTATGGCTACACCTTC
TRBJ2-7 | 15 | TRBV7-9 | - | - | CASSLETANTYEQYF | TGTGCCAGCAGCTTAGAAACAGCAAATACCTACGAGCAGTACTTC
TRBJ2-7 | 16 | TRBV19 | TRBD2 | few | CATKGSGGAGSYEQYF | TGTGCCACCAAAGGAAGCGGGGGGGCGGGCTCCTACGAGCAGTACTTC
TRBJ2-1 | 14 | TRBV5-1 | - | - | CASSPQGWFDEQFF | TGCGCCAGCAGCCCCCAGGGGTGGTTTGATGAGCAGTTCTTC
TRBJ1-2 | 15 | TRBV4-2 | - | - | CASSQVTGSPYGYTF | TGTGCCAGCAGCCAAGTGACGGGATCCCCCTATGGCTACACCTTC
TRBJ2-3 | 17 | TRBV10-3 | - | - | CAISPTTSGLSTDTQYF | TGTGCCATCTCACCGACGACAAGCGGTCTCAGCACAGATACGCAGTATTTT
TRBJ1-2 | 16 | TRBV6-5 | - | - | CASSYLTGPNHGGYTF | TGTGCCAGCAGTTACCTCACAGGGCCCAACCATGGGGGCTACACCTTC
TRBJ1-2 | 14 | TRBV29-1 | - | - | CSVDLGLVGYGYTF | TGCAGCGTTGATCTAGGGTTGGTCGGGTACGGCTACACCTTC
TRBJ1-5 | 14 | TRBV5-4 | - | - | CASSLKLLDQPQHF | TGTGCCAGCAGCTTAAAACTGCTTGATCAGCCCCAGCATTTT
TRBJ1-3 | 15 | TRBV7-8 | - | - | CASSLDRSSGNTIYF | TGTGCCAGCAGCTTAGACAGGTCATCCGGAAACACCATATATTTT
TRBJ1-5 | 14 | TRBV5-6 | - | - | CASSWRRSNQPQHF | TGTGCCAGCAGCTGGCGACGGAGCAATCAGCCCCAGCATTTT